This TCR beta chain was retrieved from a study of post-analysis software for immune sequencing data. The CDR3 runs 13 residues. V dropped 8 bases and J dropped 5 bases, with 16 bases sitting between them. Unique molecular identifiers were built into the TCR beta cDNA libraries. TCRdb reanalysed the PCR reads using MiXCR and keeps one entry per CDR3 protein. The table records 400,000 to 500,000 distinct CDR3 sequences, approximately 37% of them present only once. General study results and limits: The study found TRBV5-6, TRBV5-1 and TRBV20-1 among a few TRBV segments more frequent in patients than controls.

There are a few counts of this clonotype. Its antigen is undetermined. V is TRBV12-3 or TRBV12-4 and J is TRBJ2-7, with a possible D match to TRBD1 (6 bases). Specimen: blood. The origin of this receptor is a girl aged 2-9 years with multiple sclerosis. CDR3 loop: CASGVTGMNEQYF. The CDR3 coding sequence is TGTGCCAGCGGGGTTACAGGGATGAACGAGCAGTACTTC.